This passage covers 29 T cell receptor beta chains from one sample sequenced in a study of blood T cell repertoires in COVID-19. Clones were sequenced by immunoSEQ multiplex PCR, and TCRdb holds only the in-frame ones, with some missing. Of roughly 240,000 clones listed, around 88% are singletons. The sequenced sample was PBMCs or T cells enriched from blood (not recorded which). All receptors derive from a woman aged 35 to 49 with acute COVID-19.

The V call is TRBV9, the J call TRBJ1-3, with 8 bases matching TRBD1. Germline CDR1 SGDLS, CDR2 YYNGEE. V was pared by 1 base and J by 4 bases, with 1 base of the junction left unmatched. The CDR3 is 14 amino acids. CDR3 sequence reads: CASSVRDRGNTIYF. As DNA, the CDR3 is TGTGCCAGCAGCGTACGGGACAGGGGAAACACCATATATTTT.

This clone was counted a few times. This sequence joins TRBV28 and TRBJ2-7; 11 bases fit TRBD2. Trimming cost V 4 bases and J 3 bases; bases outside gene matches: 11. CDR3 length: 17 amino acids. The germline gives CDR1 MDHEN, CDR2 SYDVKM. The CDR3 is CASSSDSGLAESYEQYV. The DNA for the CDR3 is TGTGCCAGCAGTTCCGATTCGGGACTAGCGGAAAGCTACGAGCAGTACGTC.

The chain has TRBV30 and TRBJ1-5; TRBD1 agrees at 11 bases. Germline trimming cut 3 bases from V and 4 bases from J; bases unmatched to any gene: 5. The CDR3 consists of 15 residues. The germline gives CDR1 GTSNPN, CDR2 SVGIG (reference sequence). The CDR3 protein is CAWSAGQGGNQPQHF. The CDR3 DNA is TGTGCCTGGAGCGCGGGACAGGGGGGTAATCAGCCCCAGCATTTT.

V gene TRBV7-9 combines with J gene TRBJ2-3; the match to TRBD1 covers 8 bases. The J segment lost 3 bases and the V segment lost 5 bases, leaving 7 bases of the junction unmatched. CDR3 size: 15 residues. CDR1 is SEHNR and CDR2 is FQNEAQ in the germline V gene (reference sequence). CDR3 residues: CASSVGQGWTDTQYF. As DNA, the CDR3 is TGTGCCAGCAGCGTTGGACAGGGATGGACAGATACGCAGTATTTT.

The rearrangement uses TRBV5-4 and TRBJ2-3; 7 bases fit TRBD1. The CDR3 spans 15 residues. V was pared by 3 bases and J by 5 bases, with 9 bases of the junction left unmatched. In germline, CDR1 is SGHNT, CDR2 YYREEE (reference sequence). The CDR3 coding sequence is TGTGCCAGCAGCTACCGACAGGGCGACATAGATACGCAGTATTTT. Protein product: CASSYRQGDIDTQYF.

The chain couples TRBV2 to TRBJ1-5; TRBD1 matches at 10 bases. Germline V gene sequence: CDR1 SNHLY, CDR2 FYNNEI. J lost 1 base, V lost 6 bases, and 0 bases had no gene match. The length of the CDR3 is 14 residues. In nucleotides, the CDR3 is TGTGCCAGCAGGACAGGGGGCAGCAATCAGCCCCAGCATTTT. Encoded protein: CASRTGGSNQPQHF.

V is TRBV9 and J is TRBJ2-1, with TRBD2 matching over 10 bases. From germline, CDR1 is SGDLS and CDR2 YYNGEE. Unmatched junction bases numbered 7, after V lost 2 bases and J lost 2 bases. CDR3 length: 17 residues. This chain's CDR3 is CASSVSSSGGPYNEQFF. In nucleotides, the CDR3 is TGTGCCAGCAGCGTCTCCTCTAGCGGGGGCCCCTACAATGAGCAGTTCTTC.

The table lists this clone with a count of one. The chain employs TRBV19 and TRBJ2-3; 11 nucleotides agree with TRBD1. The CDR3 sequence is 15 residues long. The ends lost 5 bases at V and 6 bases at J; junction bases unmatched: 7. The germline V gene encodes CDR1 LNHDA and CDR2 SQIVND (reference sequence). DNA for the CDR3: TGTGCCAGTAGTGCAGGGACAGGGGGGTATGATACGCAGTATTTT. The encoded protein is CASSAGTGGYDTQYF.

This chain connects TRBV4-1 to TRBJ1-4, with 8 positions matching TRBD1. Germline CDR1 MGHRA, CDR2 YSYEKL. Trimming cost V 5 bases and J 7 bases; bases outside gene matches: 12. The CDR3 consists of 16 residues. The CDR3 here is CASSTPPRDRSEKLFF. In DNA, the CDR3 is TGCGCCAGCAGCACCCCCCCCCGGGACAGGTCTGAAAAACTGTTTTTT.

The chain joins TRBV6-5 to TRBJ1-4; TRBD1 agrees at 7 bases. In germline, CDR1 is MNHEY, CDR2 SVGAGI. The length of the CDR3 is 14 residues. V shed 5 bases, J shed 8 bases, and the junction held 8 bases outside the gene matches. The CDR3 DNA sequence: TGTGCCAGCAGTCACCGACAGGGAACCGAAAAACTGTTTTTT. This sequence encodes CASSHRQGTEKLFF.

The rearrangement uses TRBV25-1 and TRBJ1-2; a possible D gene is TRBD1 (6 bases). Looked up from germline, CDR1 is MGHDK and CDR2 is SYGVNS. The CDR3 totals 16 residues. The V gene lost 7 bases and the J gene lost 4 bases, with 22 bases spanning the gap. CDR3 bases: TGTGCCAGCACTAACCTGTTGGGGGGGGCTGGCTATGGCTACACCTTC. This codes for CASTNLLGGAGYGYTF.

V and J are TRBV30 and TRBJ2-7, with 8 bases that match TRBD1. V gave up 0 bases and J gave up 5 bases; unmatched junction bases: 6. CDR3 length: 14 amino acids. Germline V gene data show CDR1 as GTSNPN and CDR2 as SVGIG (reference sequence). CDR3 bases: TGTGCCTGGAGTGTTCTCAGGGGGCTGGACGAGCAGTACGTC. The encoded protein is CAWSVLRGLDEQYV.

The chain is built from TRBV10-2 and TRBJ1-2; D may be TRBD1 (6 bases). V shed 4 bases and J shed 7 bases, with 13 bases lying between them. The germline CDR1 and CDR2 sequences are WSHSY and SAAADI. The CDR3 consists of 13 residues. The CDR3: CASSAGAVVGYTF. The CDR3 DNA sequence: TGCGCCAGCAGTGCAGGGGCCGTCGTTGGCTACACCTTC.

The CDR3 region is CASSMPGGSTDTQYF. CDR3 nucleotide sequence: TGTGCCAGTAGTATGCCGGGGGGCAGCACAGATACGCAGTATTTT. The chain couples TRBV19 to TRBJ2-3, with D perhaps TRBD2 (7 bases). Trimming stripped 3 bases from V and 0 bases from J, with 10 bases between. The CDR3 length is 15 residues. CDR1 is LNHDA and CDR2 is SQIVND in the germline V gene (reference sequence).

The chain links TRBV19 to TRBJ2-1, with D perhaps TRBD1 (7 bases). Germline V lookup: CDR1 LNHDA, CDR2 SQIVND (reference sequence). The CDR3 totals 15 residues. V lost 3 bases and J 4 bases, leaving 13 bases between the germline ends. The CDR3 DNA is TGTGCCAGTAGTATTTTTGCAGGGGGGTACAATGAGCAGTTCTTC. Encoded protein: CASSIFAGGYNEQFF.

The chain employs TRBV4-3 and TRBJ2-7, with 8 bases fitting TRBD2. This CDR3 is 14 amino acids long. Germline CDR1 and CDR2: LGHNA and YSLEER. Trimming at V came to 1 base and at J to 7 bases, leaving 6 bases not matched to a gene. The CDR3 DNA is TGCGCCAGCAGCCAAGCCGGGGGGGCCTGGGAGCAGTACTTC. It specifies CASSQAGGAWEQYF.

The rearrangement joins TRBV9 to TRBJ1-6, with 10 bases fitting TRBD1. The germline V gene has CDR1 SGDLS and CDR2 YYNGEE. The CDR3 is made up of 15 amino acids. V was pared by 1 base and J by 7 bases, with 2 bases of the junction left unmatched. The CDR3 nucleotides are TGTGCCAGCAGCGTACAGGGACAGGGGAATTCACCCCTCCACTTT. Encoded protein: CASSVQGQGNSPLHF.

The CDR3 DNA is TGTGCCACCAGCAGAGATCACCTAGCGGGACGCCCGAACACCGGGGAGCTGTTTTTT. Its protein is CATSRDHLAGRPNTGELFF. The chain joins TRBV15 to TRBJ2-2, with 9 bases that match TRBD2. The CDR3 runs to 19 residues. CDR1 and CDR2 (germline): LNHNV, YYDKDF (reference sequence). The V segment lost 0 bases and the J segment 0 bases; nucleotides outside the gene matches: 8.

The chain uses TRBV4-3 and TRBJ1-5, with TRBD1 matching over 7 bases. This CDR3 comprises 15 residues. Trimming at V came to 4 bases and at J to 1 base, leaving 4 bases not matched to a gene. Germline V gene lookup returns CDR1 LGHNA and CDR2 YSLEER. The CDR3 protein is CASSPGQASNQPQHF. The CDR3 DNA reads TGCGCCAGCAGCCCTGGACAGGCCAGCAATCAGCCCCAGCATTTT.

This chain connects TRBV7-5 to TRBJ2-7; the table's TRBD2 call for D was not verified on the DNA. TRBV7-5 is labeled a pseudogene. CDR3 length: 14 residues. In DNA, the CDR3 is TGTGCCAGAAGCAACACTAGGGCTTCCTACGAGCAGTACTTC. Translating gives CARSNTRASYEQYF.

The rearrangement uses TRBV7-6 and TRBJ2-1; 9 positions match TRBD2. The CDR3 totals 16 residues. V shed 2 bases and J 3 bases; nucleotides not matched to a gene: 5. Germline CDR1 is SGHVS and CDR2 is FNYEAQ. The CDR3 nucleotides are TGTGCCAGCAGCTTATTAGCGGGGGTTGACTACAATGAGCAGTTCTTC. As protein: CASSLLAGVDYNEQFF. The whole variable domain, filled in from reference TRBV7-6 and TRBJ2-1, reads GAGVSQSPRYKVTKRGQDVALRCDPISGHVSLYWYRQALGQGPEFLTYFNYEAQQDKSGLPNDRFSAERPEGSISTLTIQRTEQRDSAMYRCASSLLAGVDYNEQFFGPGTRLTVL.

This clone has a single count. V gene TRBV18 combines with J gene TRBJ2-1, with 9 bases lining up with TRBD1. The V gene end was trimmed by 5 bases and the J gene end by 2 bases; junction bases not matched to a gene: 10. This CDR3 comprises 17 residues. Germline V gene data show CDR1 as KGHSH and CDR2 as LQKENI. The CDR3 sequence: CASSGLPGQGTYNEQFF. In nucleotides, the CDR3 is TGTGCCAGCTCAGGCCTCCCGGGACAGGGTACCTACAATGAGCAGTTCTTC. The full variable domain, rest sourced from reference TRBV18 and TRBJ2-1, is NAGVMQNPRHLVRRRGQEARLRCSPMKGHSHVYWYRQLPEEGLKFMVYLQKENIIDESGMPKERFSAEFPKEGPSILRIQQVVRGDSAAYFCASSGLPGQGTYNEQFFGPGTRLTVL.

This sequence joins TRBV19 and TRBJ1-4; TRBD1 might be the D (5 bases). The germline gives CDR1 LNHDA, CDR2 SQIVND (reference sequence). V shed 1 base and J shed 3 bases, with 9 bases lying between them. CDR3 length: 15 residues. Here the CDR3 DNA reads TGTGCCAGTAGTATAGGTGCGGGGGCTAATGAAAAACTGTTTTTT. Translation gives CASSIGAGANEKLFF. The whole variable domain, remainder taken from reference TRBV19 and TRBJ1-4, is DGGITQSPKYLFRKEGQNVTLSCEQNLNHDAMYWYRQDPGQGLRLIYYSQIVNDFQKGDIAEGYSVSREKKESFPLTVTSAQKNPTAFYLCASSIGAGANEKLFFGSGTQLSVL.

The chain uses TRBV19 and TRBJ1-4; D is possibly TRBD1 (5 bases). The germline gives CDR1 LNHDA, CDR2 SQIVND (reference sequence). The CDR3 has 16 residues. With 2 bases removed from V and 5 bases from J, the gap between germline ends came to 15 bases. The CDR3, as DNA: TGTGCCAGTAGTATATGGGGGGGACTGACCAATGAAAAACTGTTTTTT. The encoded protein is CASSIWGGLTNEKLFF.

About this clone itself: Other DNA sequences within the sample encode an identical CDR3. The V call is TRBV6-5, the J call TRBJ1-2, with 7 nucleotides matching TRBD1. V was pared by 2 bases and J by 8 bases, with 5 bases of the junction left unmatched. Germline V CDR1 and CDR2: MNHEY, SVGAGI. This CDR3 has 13 amino acids. CDR3 coding DNA: TGTGCCAGCAGTTACCGACAGGGCGGAGGCTACACCTTC. It yields the protein CASSYRQGGGYTF.

This rearrangement joins TRBV18 to TRBJ1-1; D gene ambiguous. Germline V gives CDR1 KGHSH, CDR2 LQKENI. The CDR3 has 15 amino acids. Deletions cut 4 bases from V and 0 bases from J, with 12 bases between. CDR3: CASSQLTEMNTEAFF. The CDR3 nucleotides read TGTGCCAGCTCACAGTTGACGGAGATGAACACTGAAGCTTTCTTT. Complete variable domain (other parts from reference TRBV18 and TRBJ1-1): NAGVMQNPRHLVRRRGQEARLRCSPMKGHSHVYWYRQLPEEGLKFMVYLQKENIIDESGMPKERFSAEFPKEGPSILRIQQVVRGDSAAYFCASSQLTEMNTEAFFGQGTRLTVV.

The DNA of the CDR3 is TGTGCCAGCAGTTACGGTTCGTACGGGGGTACCTACGAGCAGTACTTC. Translating gives CASSYGSYGGTYEQYF. The rearrangement uses TRBV6-5 and TRBJ2-7; a possible D gene is TRBD2 (6 bases). The CDR3 loop spans 16 amino acids. The V end was cut by 2 bases, the J end by 2 bases, with 16 bases between. Germline loops: CDR1 MNHEY, CDR2 SVGAGI.

The chain links TRBV24-1 to TRBJ2-3; 9 bases agree with TRBD2. V shed 9 bases, J shed 2 bases, and the junction held 5 bases outside the gene matches. The germline V gene encodes CDR1 KGHDR and CDR2 SFDVKD. The CDR3 spans 14 residues. CDR3 sequence: CATAASGTTDTQYF. The CDR3 nucleotides are TGTGCCACCGCGGCTAGCGGGACCACAGATACGCAGTATTTT.

CDR3 nucleotides: TGTGCCAGCAGCTTATACTCAGGGGACGAGCAGTACGTC. Translated: CASSLYSGDEQYV. The chain combines TRBV7-2 with TRBJ2-7, with D tentatively TRBD1 (6 bases). The V end lost 2 bases, the J end lost 5 bases, and 10 bases lay between the germline ends. CDR3 length equals 13 residues. In germline, CDR1 is SGHTA, CDR2 FQGNSA.